This T cell receptor (beta chain) was documented in a study of T cells in localized non-small cell lung cancer. Germline assignment: CDR1 LNHDA and CDR2 SQIVND (reference sequence). The CDR3 totals 16 residues. V lost 5 bases to trimming and J lost 2 bases, with 19 bases between them. TCRdb's table, derived via immunoSEQ multiplex PCR, lists solely in-frame clones and lacks some. The sample has tens of thousands of clones, around 83% seen once; the top ten hold 2% to 2.5%. About this clone: As yet, its antigen is unknown.

Whole-study findings and limits: Heterogeneity is still possible, as just one tumor region was sequenced. It was uninvolved adjacent lung that showed the highest T cell clonality, exceeding tumor.

The chain recombines TRBV19 with TRBJ2-7; D perhaps matches TRBD1 (5 bases). Specimen: PBMCs, collected before any cancer treatment. This TCR derives from a man aged 40 to 69 with stage II lung adenocarcinoma. In DNA, the CDR3 is TGTGCCAGTAGTCCCAATTTGGTGGGGCCCACCTACGAGCAGTACTTC. The encoded protein is CASSPNLVGPTYEQYF.